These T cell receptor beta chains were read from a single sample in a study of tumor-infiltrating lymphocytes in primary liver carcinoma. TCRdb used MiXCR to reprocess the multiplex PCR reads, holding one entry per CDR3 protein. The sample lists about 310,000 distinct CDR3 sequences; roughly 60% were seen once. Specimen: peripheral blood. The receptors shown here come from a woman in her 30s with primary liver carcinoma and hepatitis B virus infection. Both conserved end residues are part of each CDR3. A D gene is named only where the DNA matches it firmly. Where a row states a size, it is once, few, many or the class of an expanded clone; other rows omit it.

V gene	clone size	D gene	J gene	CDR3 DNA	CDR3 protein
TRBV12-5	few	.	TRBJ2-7	TGTGCTAGTGGCCTGGCCCGGGAGCAGTACTTC	CASGLAREQYF
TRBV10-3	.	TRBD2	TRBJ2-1	TGTGCCGTCAACGCGGGACTAGCGGGAGCTAGTGAGCAGTTCTTC	CAVNAGLAGASEQFF
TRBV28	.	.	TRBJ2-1	TGTGCCAGCAGTTCCATCACGAGGGAATGGGACAATGAGCAGTTCTTC	CASSSITREWDNEQFF
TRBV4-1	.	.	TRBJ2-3	TGCACCAGCAGCCAGCCCCGGGGATGGAATACGCGGTATTTT	CTSSQPRGWNTRYF
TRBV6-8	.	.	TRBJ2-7	TGTGCCAGCACCCCCTGGAAGCAGTACTTC	CASTPWKQYF
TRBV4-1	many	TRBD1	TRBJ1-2	TGCGCCAGCAGCCAAGACGGAGACAGGGGTTACACCTTC	CASSQDGDRGYTF
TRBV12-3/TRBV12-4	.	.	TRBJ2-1	TGTGCCAGCGGTTTGCCCCCAGGGGAAAAGGGAAAGTTCTTC	CASGLPPGEKGKFF
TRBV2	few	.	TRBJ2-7	TGTGCCAGCAGTGAACGGGGGGCGATCTACGAGCAGTACTTC	CASSERGAIYEQYF
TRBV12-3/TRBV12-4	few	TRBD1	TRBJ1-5	TGTGCCAGCAGGGAAACAGGGGGCAATCAGCCCCAGCATTTT	CASRETGGNQPQHF
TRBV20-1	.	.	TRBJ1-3	TGCAGTGCTAATGGAAAGGGGTACGGAAACACCATATATTTT	CSANGKGYGNTIYF
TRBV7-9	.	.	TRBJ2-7	TGTGCCAGCAGCTTCTCCTCCACAGACCACCCCCACTACGAGCAGTACTTC	CASSFSSTDHPHYEQYF
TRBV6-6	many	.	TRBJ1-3	TGTGCCAGCAGCGACCGGGACTCAGGAAACACCATATATTTT	CASSDRDSGNTIYF
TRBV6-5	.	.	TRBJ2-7	TGTGCCAGCAGTTACTCGACCTGGGATCGGGAGACGTACGAGCAGTACTTC	CASSYSTWDRETYEQYF
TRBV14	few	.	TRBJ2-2	TGTGCCAGCAGCCTGGGGCGTTACACCGGGGAGCTGTTTTTT	CASSLGRYTGELFF
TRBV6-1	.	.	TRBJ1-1	TGTGCCAGCAGTGAGAGATGGAACACTGAAGCTTTCTTT	CASSERWNTEAFF